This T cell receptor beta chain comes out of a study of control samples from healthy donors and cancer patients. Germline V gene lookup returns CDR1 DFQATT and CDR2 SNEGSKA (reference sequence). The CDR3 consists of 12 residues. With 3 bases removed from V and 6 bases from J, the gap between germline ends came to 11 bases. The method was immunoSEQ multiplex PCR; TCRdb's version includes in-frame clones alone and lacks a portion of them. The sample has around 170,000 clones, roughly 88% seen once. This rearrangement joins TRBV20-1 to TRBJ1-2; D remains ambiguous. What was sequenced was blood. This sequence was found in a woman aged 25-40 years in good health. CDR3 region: CSASTVLNGYTF. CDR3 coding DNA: TGCAGTGCTAGTACGGTGTTAAATGGCTACACCTTC.